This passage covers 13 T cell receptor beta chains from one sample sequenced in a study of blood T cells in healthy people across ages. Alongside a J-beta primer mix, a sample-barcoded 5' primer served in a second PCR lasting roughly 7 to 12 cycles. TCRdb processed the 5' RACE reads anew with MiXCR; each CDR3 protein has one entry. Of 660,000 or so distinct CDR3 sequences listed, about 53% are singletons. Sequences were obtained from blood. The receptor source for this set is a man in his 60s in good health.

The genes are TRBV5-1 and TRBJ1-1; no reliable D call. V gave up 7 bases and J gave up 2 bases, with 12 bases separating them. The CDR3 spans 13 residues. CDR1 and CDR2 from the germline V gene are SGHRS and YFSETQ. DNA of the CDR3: TGCGCCAGCCCTAAAAAGACTAACACTGAAGCTTTCTTT. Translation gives CASPKKTNTEAFF.

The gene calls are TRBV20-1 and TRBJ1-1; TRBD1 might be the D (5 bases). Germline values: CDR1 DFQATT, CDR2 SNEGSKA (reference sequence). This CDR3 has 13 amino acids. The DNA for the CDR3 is TGCAGCTACTACGGGGCAGAGAACACTGAAGCTTTCTTT. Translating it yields CSYYGAENTEAFF.

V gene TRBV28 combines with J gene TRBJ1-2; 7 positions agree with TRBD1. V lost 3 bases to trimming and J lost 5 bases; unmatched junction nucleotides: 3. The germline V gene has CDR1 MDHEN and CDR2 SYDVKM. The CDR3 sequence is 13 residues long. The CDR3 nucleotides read TGTGCCAGCAGTTTTGGCAGGGGGTATGGCTACACCTTC. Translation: CASSFGRGYGYTF.

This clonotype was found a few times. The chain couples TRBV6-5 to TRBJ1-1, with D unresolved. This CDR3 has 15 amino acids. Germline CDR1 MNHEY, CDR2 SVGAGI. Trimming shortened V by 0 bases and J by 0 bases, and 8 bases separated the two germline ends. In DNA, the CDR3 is TGTGCCAGCAGTTACTCGGCCAGCATGAACACTGAAGCTTTCTTT. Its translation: CASSYSASMNTEAFF.

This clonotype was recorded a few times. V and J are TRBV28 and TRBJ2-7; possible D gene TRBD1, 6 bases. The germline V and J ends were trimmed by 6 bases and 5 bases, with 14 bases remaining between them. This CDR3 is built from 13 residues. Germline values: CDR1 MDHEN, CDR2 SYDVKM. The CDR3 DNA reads TGTGCCAGCAGACGAACAGGGTCCCACGAGCAGTACTTC. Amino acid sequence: CASRRTGSHEQYF.

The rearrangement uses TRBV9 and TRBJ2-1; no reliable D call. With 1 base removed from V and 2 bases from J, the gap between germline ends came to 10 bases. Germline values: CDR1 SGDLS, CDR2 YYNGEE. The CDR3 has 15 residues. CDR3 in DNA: TGTGCCAGCAGCGTATCTCAGCTCACCTACAATGAGCAGTTCTTC. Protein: CASSVSQLTYNEQFF.

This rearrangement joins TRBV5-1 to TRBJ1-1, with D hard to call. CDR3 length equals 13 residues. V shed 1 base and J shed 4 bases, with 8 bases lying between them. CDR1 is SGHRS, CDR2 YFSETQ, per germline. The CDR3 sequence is CASSLWQRTEAFF. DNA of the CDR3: TGCGCCAGCAGCTTGTGGCAGCGCACTGAAGCTTTCTTT.

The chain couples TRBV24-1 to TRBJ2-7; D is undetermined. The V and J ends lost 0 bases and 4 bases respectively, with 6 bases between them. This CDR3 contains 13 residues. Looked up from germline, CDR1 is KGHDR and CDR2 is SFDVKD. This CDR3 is CATSDLPGYEQYF. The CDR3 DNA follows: TGTGCCACCAGTGATTTGCCTGGTTACGAGCAGTACTTC.

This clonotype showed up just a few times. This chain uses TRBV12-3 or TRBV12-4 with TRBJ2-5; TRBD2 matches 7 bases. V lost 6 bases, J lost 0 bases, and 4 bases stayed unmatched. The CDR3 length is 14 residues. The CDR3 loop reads CASSSRGDQETQYF. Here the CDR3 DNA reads TGTGCCAGCAGCTCTCGGGGGGACCAAGAGACCCAGTACTTC.

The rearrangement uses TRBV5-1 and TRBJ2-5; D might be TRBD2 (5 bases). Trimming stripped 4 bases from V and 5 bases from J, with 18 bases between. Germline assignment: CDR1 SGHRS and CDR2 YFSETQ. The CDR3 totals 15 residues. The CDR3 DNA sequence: TGCGCCAGCAGCCAGCTATCCGGGGTGGAGGAGACCCAGTACTTC. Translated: CASSQLSGVEETQYF.

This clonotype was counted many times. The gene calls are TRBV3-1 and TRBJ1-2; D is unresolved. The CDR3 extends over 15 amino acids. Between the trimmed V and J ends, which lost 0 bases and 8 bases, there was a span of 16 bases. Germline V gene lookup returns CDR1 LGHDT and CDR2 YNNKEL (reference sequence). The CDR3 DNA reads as TGTGCCAGCAGCCAAGATTCGGCGGGTCGTCCAGGCTACACCTTC. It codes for CASSQDSAGRPGYTF.

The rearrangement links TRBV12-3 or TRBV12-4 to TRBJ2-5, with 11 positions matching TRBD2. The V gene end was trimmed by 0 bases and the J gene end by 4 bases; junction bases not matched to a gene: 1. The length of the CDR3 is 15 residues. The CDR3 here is CASSLASGGVETQYF. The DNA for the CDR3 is TGTGCCAGCAGTTTAGCTAGCGGGGGGGTAGAGACCCAGTACTTC.

The CDR3 sequence is CSARGTSGGYLVTQYF. The CDR3 DNA follows: TGCAGTGCTAGGGGGACTAGCGGGGGATATTTGGTGACCCAGTACTTC. This sequence joins TRBV20-1 and TRBJ2-5; 14 bases align to TRBD2. The CDR3 length is 16 residues. In germline, CDR1 is DFQATT, CDR2 SNEGSKA (reference sequence). Unmatched junction bases numbered 10, after V lost 3 bases and J lost 7 bases.